The sequence of this T cell receptor (beta chain) was determined in a study of blood T cell repertoires in COVID-19. Here immunoSEQ multiplex PCR was the method, and the copy in TCRdb shows in-frame clones only, minus some. This sample has around 190,000 clones, with 87% found just once. There are a few counts of this clone. V was clipped by 4 bases and J by 4 bases, with 14 bases between them. CDR3 length equals 14 residues. Looked up from germline, CDR1 is SGHRS and CDR2 is YFSETQ. Sequenced material: PBMCs or T cells enriched from blood (not recorded which). The chain couples TRBV5-1 to TRBJ1-1, with D tentatively TRBD1 (6 bases). This receptor was identified in a man aged 18 to 30 with acute COVID-19. The CDR3 sequence: CASSTQGGGTEAFF. CDR3 sequence (DNA): TGCGCCAGCAGCACACAGGGCGGGGGCACTGAAGCTTTCTTT. The entire variable domain, with the rest obtained from reference TRBV5-1 and TRBJ1-1, is as follows: KAGVTQTPRYLIKTRGQQVTLSCSPISGHRSVSWYQQTPGQGLQFLFEYFSETQRNKGNFPGRFSGRQFSNSRSEMNVSTLELGDSALYLCASSTQGGGTEAFFGQGTRLTVV.